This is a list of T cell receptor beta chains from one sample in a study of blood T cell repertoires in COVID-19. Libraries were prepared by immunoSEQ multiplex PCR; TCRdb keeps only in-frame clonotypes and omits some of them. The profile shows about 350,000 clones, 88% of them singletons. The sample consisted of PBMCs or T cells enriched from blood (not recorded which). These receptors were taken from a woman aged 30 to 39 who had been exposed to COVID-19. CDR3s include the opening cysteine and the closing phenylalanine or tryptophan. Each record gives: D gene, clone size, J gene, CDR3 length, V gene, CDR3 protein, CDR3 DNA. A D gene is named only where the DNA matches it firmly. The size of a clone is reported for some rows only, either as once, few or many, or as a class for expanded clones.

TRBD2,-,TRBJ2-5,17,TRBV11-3,CASSPGLAGGPQETQYF,TGTGCCAGCAGCCCGGGACTAGCGGGAGGGCCGCAAGAGACCCAGTACTTC
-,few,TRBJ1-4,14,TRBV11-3,CASSTGGASEKLFF,TGTGCCAGCAGCACCGGGGGGGCGAGTGAAAAACTGTTTTTT
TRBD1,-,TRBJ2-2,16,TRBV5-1,CASSLEPGGQTGELFF,TGCGCCAGCAGCTTAGAACCAGGGGGTCAAACCGGGGAGCTGTTTTTT
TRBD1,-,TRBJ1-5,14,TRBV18,CASSPGQGGQPQHF,TGTGCCAGCTCACCCGGACAGGGCGGACAGCCCCAGCATTTT
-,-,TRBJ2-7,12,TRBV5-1,CASSRVAYEQYF,TGCGCCAGCAGCCGTGTAGCCTACGAGCAGTACTTC
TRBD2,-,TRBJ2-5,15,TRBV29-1,CSVEVLAETQETQYF,TGCAGCGTTGAAGTCCTAGCGGAGACACAAGAGACCCAGTACTTC
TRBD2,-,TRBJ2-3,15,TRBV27,CASSLRAGAPDTQYF,TGTGCCAGCAGTTTAAGGGCGGGAGCCCCAGATACGCAGTATTTT
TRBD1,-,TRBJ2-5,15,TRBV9,CASSAGQGQQETQYF,TGTGCCAGCAGCGCGGGACAGGGGCAACAAGAGACCCAGTACTTC
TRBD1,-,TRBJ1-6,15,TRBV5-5,CASSSGDRDNSPLHF,TGTGCCAGCAGCTCTGGGGACAGGGACAATTCACCCCTCCACTTT
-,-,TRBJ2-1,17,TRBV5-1,CASSAPRSGVSYNEQFF,TGCGCCAGCAGCGCCCCGCGGAGTGGTGTCTCCTACAATGAGCAGTTCTTC
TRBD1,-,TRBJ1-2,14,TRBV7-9,CASSSPDRYYGYTF,TGTGCCAGCAGCTCCCCGGACAGGTACTATGGCTACACCTTC
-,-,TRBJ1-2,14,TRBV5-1,CASSTGLPVRGYTF,TGCGCCAGCAGCACGGGACTGCCTGTTCGAGGCTACACCTTC
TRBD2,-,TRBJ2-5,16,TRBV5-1,CASSLWTSGSLETQYF,TGCGCCAGCAGCTTATGGACTAGCGGGAGTTTGGAGACCCAGTACTTC
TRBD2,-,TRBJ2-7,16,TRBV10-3,CATALRWAGEAGEQYF,TGTGCCACCGCTCTTAGATGGGCGGGAGAAGCAGGCGAGCAGTACTTC
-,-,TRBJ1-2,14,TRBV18,CASSPDRTNYGYTF,TGTGCCAGCTCACCCGACAGAACTAACTATGGCTACACCTTC
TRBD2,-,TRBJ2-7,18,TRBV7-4,CASSLPKGASGRIYEQYF,TGTGCCAGCAGCTTACCGAAGGGGGCTAGCGGGAGAATCTACGAGCAGTACTTC
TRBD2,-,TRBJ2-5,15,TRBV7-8,CASSFLQAGSETQYF,TGTGCCAGCAGCTTCTTGCAAGCGGGATCAGAGACCCAGTACTTC
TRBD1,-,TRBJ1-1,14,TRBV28,CASSRRQGRTEAFF,TGTGCCAGCAGTAGACGACAGGGCCGGACTGAAGCTTTCTTT
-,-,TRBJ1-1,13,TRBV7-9,CASSSVGDTEAFF,TGTGCCAGCAGCTCTGTGGGAGACACTGAAGCTTTCTTT
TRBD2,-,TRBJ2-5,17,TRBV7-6,CASSLGLAGAGQETQYF,TGTGCCAGCAGCTTGGGACTAGCGGGAGCGGGCCAAGAGACCCAGTACTTC
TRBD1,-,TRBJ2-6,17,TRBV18,CASSPTGGASGANVLTF,TGTGCCAGCTCACCGACAGGGGGCGCCTCTGGGGCCAACGTCCTGACTTTC
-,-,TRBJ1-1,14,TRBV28,CASRYRAANTEAFF,TGTGCCAGCAGGTACAGGGCCGCGAACACTGAAGCTTTCTTT
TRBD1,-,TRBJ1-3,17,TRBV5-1,CASSGQPGQRTGNTIYF,TGCGCCAGCAGCGGACAGCCGGGACAGAGAACTGGAAACACCATATATTTT
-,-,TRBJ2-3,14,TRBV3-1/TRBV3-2,CASRPASTGDTQYF,TGTGCCAGCAGGCCCGCCAGCACAGGGGATACGCAGTATTTT
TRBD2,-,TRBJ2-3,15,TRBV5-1,CASSPGAGESDTQYF,TGCGCCAGCTCCCCCGGGGCGGGAGAGTCAGATACGCAGTATTTT
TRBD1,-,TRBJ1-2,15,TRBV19,CASSIAGQGNYGYTF,TGTGCCAGTAGTATCGCGGGACAGGGGAACTATGGCTACACCTTC
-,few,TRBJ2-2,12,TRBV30,CAWSARGGGLFF,TGTGCCTGGAGTGCCCGAGGGGGTGGGCTGTTTTTT
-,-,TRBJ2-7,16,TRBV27,CASSAGGPGPLGEQYF,TGTGCCAGCAGCGCCGGGGGTCCAGGTCCGCTGGGGGAGCAGTACTTC
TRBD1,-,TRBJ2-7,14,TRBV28,CASRFRQGRHEQYF,TGTGCCAGCAGATTCCGACAGGGGAGACACGAGCAGTACTTC
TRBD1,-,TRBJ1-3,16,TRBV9,CASSVGDRDSGNTIYF,TGTGCCAGCAGCGTAGGTGACAGGGACTCTGGAAACACCATATATTTT
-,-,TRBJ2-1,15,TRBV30,CAWSPYRGSYNEQFF,TGTGCCTGGAGTCCCTATAGAGGCTCCTACAATGAGCAGTTCTTC
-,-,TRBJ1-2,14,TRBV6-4,CASSDSGGPHGYTF,TGTGCCAGCAGTGACTCCGGAGGCCCCCATGGCTACACCTTC
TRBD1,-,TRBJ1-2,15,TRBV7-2,CASSVGQGPHVSYTF,TGTGCCAGCAGCGTCGGACAGGGGCCCCATGTGAGCTACACCTTC
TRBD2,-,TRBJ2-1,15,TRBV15,CATRELAGSDNEQFF,TGTGCCACCAGAGAACTAGCGGGATCTGACAATGAGCAGTTCTTC
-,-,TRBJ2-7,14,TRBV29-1,CSVDEGVDYSEQYF,TGCAGCGTTGATGAAGGGGTTGATTATTCCGAGCAGTACTTC